Below, 13 T cell receptor beta chains from the same sample are listed, as sequenced in a study of blood T cell repertoires in COVID-19. Assay used: immunoSEQ multiplex PCR; TCRdb lists only in-frame clones, some missing. The sample includes more than 60,000 clones, under 85% of them seen just once. Sequencing input: peripheral blood. Source of these receptors: a man over 45 with COVID-19, enrolled during active disease.

This clone has a single count. The chain is built from TRBV9 and TRBJ2-2; D is perhaps TRBD1 (7 bases). This CDR3 has 19 amino acids. Per germline, CDR1 SGDLS and CDR2 YYNGEE. V was pared by 1 base and J by 4 bases, with 23 bases between. The CDR3 DNA follows: TGTGCCAGCAGCGTACCAGGGGGGACACACCGAATAGGCACCGGGGAGCTGTTTTTT. It is translated as CASSVPGGTHRIGTGELFF. Combining the CDR3 with reference TRBV9 and TRBJ2-2 gives the whole variable domain DSGVTQTPKHLITATGQRVTLRCSPRSGDLSVYWYQQSLDQGLQFLIQYYNGEERAKGNILERFSAQQFPDLHSELNLSSLELGDSALYFCASSVPGGTHRIGTGELFFGEGSRLTVL.

This clone appeared a single time. This rearrangement joins TRBV11-3 to TRBJ2-4; TRBD2 aligns across 7 bases. J was trimmed by 5 bases and V by 1 base; bases with no gene match: 5. The CDR3 length is 15 residues. In germline, CDR1 is SGHNT, CDR2 YENEEA. The CDR3 DNA reads as TGTGCCAGCAGCTTAGGCCCTGGGAGGGAAAACATTCAGTACTTC. This sequence encodes CASSLGPGRENIQYF.

The chain links TRBV30 to TRBJ1-4, with 7 bases that match TRBD1. CDR3 length equals 14 residues. Germline lookup yields CDR1 GTSNPN and CDR2 SVGIG (reference sequence). J was trimmed by 4 bases and V by 4 bases; bases with no gene match: 6. The CDR3 region is CAWTRDSLNEKLFF. As DNA, the CDR3 is TGTGCCTGGACTAGGGACAGCCTTAATGAAAAACTGTTTTTT.

The chain recombines TRBV4-3 with TRBJ2-5; D not resolved. This CDR3 has 16 amino acids. V lost 1 base to trimming and J lost 2 bases, with 14 bases between them. Germline values: CDR1 LGHNA, CDR2 YSLEER. CDR3 nucleotide sequence: TGCGCCAGCAGCCAAGCGCACTGGGCAGGTCAAGAGACCCAGTACTTC. Translation gives CASSQAHWAGQETQYF.

This rearrangement joins TRBV7-2 to TRBJ2-3, with 10 bases matching TRBD2. Germline V lookup: CDR1 SGHTA, CDR2 FQGNSA. V was pared by 6 bases and J by 6 bases, with 9 bases of the junction left unmatched. This CDR3 has 15 residues. The CDR3 here is CASSGFTSGADTQYF. CDR3 coding DNA: TGTGCCAGCAGTGGGTTTACTAGCGGGGCGGATACGCAGTATTTT.

V usage is TRBV6-2 or TRBV6-3 and J usage is TRBJ1-5; TRBD1 is a possible D gene (5 bases). V shed 5 bases and J shed 3 bases, with 11 bases lying between them. Germline CDR1 MNHEY, CDR2 SVGEGT. The length of the CDR3 is 14 residues. The CDR3 loop is CASSIDRNNQPQHF. The CDR3 DNA follows: TGTGCCAGCAGTATCGACAGAAACAATCAGCCCCAGCATTTT.

The V call is TRBV5-1, the J call TRBJ1-1; 7 positions agree with TRBD1. The CDR3 extends over 14 amino acids. V trimming: 4 bases; J trimming: 0 bases; junction bases outside the gene matches: 3. Germline CDR1 reads SGHRS; CDR2 reads YFSETQ. CDR3 sequence (DNA): TGCGCCAGCAGCACGGGACAGCTGAACACTGAAGCTTTCTTT. Translating it yields CASSTGQLNTEAFF.

The rearrangement joins TRBV4-2 to TRBJ2-3; D gene ambiguous. V was cut by 0 bases and J by 2 bases, with 6 bases left in between. The CDR3 totals 14 residues. The germline V gene has CDR1 LGHNA and CDR2 YNFKEQ. Written as DNA, the CDR3 is TGTGCCAGCAGCCAAGACTCGTTCACAGATACGCAGTATTTT. This encodes CASSQDSFTDTQYF.

V gene TRBV7-2 combines with J gene TRBJ1-6, with D uncertain. The CDR3 covers 14 residues. Germline V gives CDR1 SGHTA, CDR2 FQGNSA. V lost 5 bases and J lost 9, with 14 bases in between. The CDR3 bases are TGTGCCAGCAGCATGGAGAGGCTCGGTTCACCCCTCCACTTT. Translated: CASSMERLGSPLHF.

The V and J genes are TRBV5-4 and TRBJ2-1; D is perhaps TRBD2 (6 bases). This CDR3 has 15 amino acids. CDR1 and CDR2 from the germline V gene are SGHNT and YYREEE (reference sequence). V lost 4 bases and J lost 1, with 12 bases in between. CDR3 in amino acids: CASSDGRGSYNEQFF. DNA of the CDR3: TGTGCCAGCAGCGACGGGAGAGGATCCTACAATGAGCAGTTCTTC.

The chain combines TRBV6-6 with TRBJ1-1; unclear D gene. V was clipped by 8 bases and J by 3 bases, with 13 bases between them. There are 13 residues in the CDR3. CDR1 is MNHNY and CDR2 is SVGAGI in the germline V gene (reference sequence). The CDR3 nucleotides are TGTGCCAGCTCCCTTCCGCAGGACACTGAAGCTTTCTTT. Protein: CASSLPQDTEAFF.

This clone was recorded only once. This chain connects TRBV5-6 to TRBJ2-2; 8 positions agree with TRBD1. Germline V gene sequence: CDR1 SGHDT, CDR2 YYEEEE. The CDR3 is 16 residues long. The J segment lost 3 bases and the V segment lost 9 bases, leaving 13 bases of the junction unmatched. CDR3 nucleotide sequence: TGTGCCACTTCGTGGGCAGGGGGCTATGACACCGGGGAGCTGTTTTTT. Its protein product is CATSWAGGYDTGELFF.

The gene calls are TRBV11-2 and TRBJ1-2; TRBD1 matches 9 bases. The CDR3 consists of 14 residues. J lost 3 bases, V lost 5 bases, and 4 bases had no gene match. From germline, CDR1 is SGHAT and CDR2 FQNNGV. DNA of the CDR3: TGTGCCAGCAGCGTTGGACAGGGGTACTATGGCTACACCTTC. Protein sequence: CASSVGQGYYGYTF.